The 20 T cell receptor beta chains in this list originate from one sample, sequenced in a study of blood T cell repertoires in COVID-19. Produced via immunoSEQ multiplex PCR; TCRdb's table is partial and in-frame only. The repertoire holds some 240,000 clones, with roughly 89% as singletons. Sequenced: peripheral blood. These receptors all come from a man aged 55 to 70 who had recovered from COVID-19.

The chain links TRBV15 to TRBJ2-2; 9 positions agree with TRBD2. V lost 0 bases to trimming and J lost 5 bases; unmatched junction nucleotides: 4. The CDR3 consists of 16 residues. CDR1 is LNHNV, CDR2 YYDKDF, per germline (reference sequence). The CDR3 DNA follows: TGTGCCACCAGCAGAGAAAGACTAGCGGCTACCGGGGAGCTGTTTTTT. Protein sequence: CATSRERLAATGELFF.

The gene calls are TRBV28 and TRBJ2-1; no definite D call. Germline CDR1 and CDR2: MDHEN and SYDVKM. V dropped 8 bases and J dropped 8 bases, with 13 bases sitting between them. This CDR3 spans 12 amino acids. This CDR3 reads CASDARGYEQFF. In DNA form, the CDR3 reads TGTGCCAGCGACGCCAGAGGCTATGAGCAGTTCTTC.

The chain links TRBV6-6 to TRBJ1-4; 7 positions agree with TRBD1. Germline V gives CDR1 MNHNY, CDR2 SVGAGI (reference sequence). CDR3 length equals 16 residues. The junction had 9 bases not matched to a gene; V was cut back by 0 bases and J by 8 bases. CDR3 region: CASSYSRTGTREKLFF. DNA of the CDR3: TGTGCCAGCAGTTACTCCCGGACAGGTACGAGGGAAAAACTGTTTTTT.

The chain uses TRBV10-1 and TRBJ2-1; 9 nucleotides agree with TRBD2. The CDR3 totals 14 residues. The ends lost 5 bases at V and 8 bases at J; junction bases unmatched: 7. CDR1 is WNHNN and CDR2 is SYGVQD in the germline V gene (reference sequence). The CDR3: CASSSGGQQDEQFF. DNA for the CDR3: TGCGCCAGCAGTAGCGGGGGGCAGCAGGATGAGCAGTTCTTC.

The chain joins TRBV18 to TRBJ1-2; a weak D match, TRBD1 (6 bases). V was shortened by 1 base and J by 3 bases, with 12 bases between the two germline ends. The length of the CDR3 is 15 residues. The germline CDR1 and CDR2 sequences are KGHSH and LQKENI. The CDR3, as DNA: TGTGCCAGCTCACCACTTCCAGGGGATCACTATGGCTACACCTTC. Protein: CASSPLPGDHYGYTF.

This rearrangement joins TRBV5-1 to TRBJ1-6, with D hard to call. Trimming cost V 0 bases and J 7 bases, with 8 bases left between them. Germline CDR1 is SGHRS and CDR2 is YFSETQ. The CDR3 consists of 14 residues. In DNA, the CDR3 is TGCGCCAGCAGCTTGGAAGCGGGGAATTCACCCCTCCACTTT. This sequence encodes CASSLEAGNSPLHF.

A few counts support this clone. This chain uses TRBV7-9 with TRBJ2-7; 9 positions agree with TRBD1. Germline loops: CDR1 SEHNR, CDR2 FQNEAQ (reference sequence). This CDR3 region has 14 residues. Losses at the gene ends were 2 bases for V and 4 bases for J; bases not matched to a gene: 3. In DNA, the CDR3 is TGTGCCAGCAGCTTACTACAGGGGGCATACGAGCAGTACTTC. This gives the protein CASSLLQGAYEQYF.

The chain links TRBV15 to TRBJ1-3; the D gene is possibly TRBD1 (6 bases). Trimming removed 4 bases at V and 2 bases at J, with 9 bases between. Germline V CDR1 and CDR2: LNHNV, YYDKDF (reference sequence). The CDR3 runs 14 residues. The CDR3: CATSNRVTGNTIYF. The CDR3 nucleotides read TGTGCCACCAGCAACAGGGTTACTGGAAACACCATATATTTT. The variable domain in full, completed from reference TRBV15 and TRBJ1-3, reads DAMVIQNPRYQVTQFGKPVTLSCSQTLNHNVMYWYQQKSSQAPKLLFHYYDKDFNNEADTPDNFQSRRPNTSFCFLDIRSPGLGDTAMYLCATSNRVTGNTIYFGEGSWLTVV.

V gene TRBV15 combines with J gene TRBJ2-7; TRBD2 matches 7 bases. The CDR3 consists of 15 residues. Unmatched junction bases numbered 4, after V lost 0 bases and J lost 2 bases. Germline loops: CDR1 LNHNV, CDR2 YYDKDF (reference sequence). The CDR3 reads CATSRDAGETYEQYF. In nucleotides, the CDR3 is TGTGCCACCAGCAGAGATGCGGGGGAGACCTACGAGCAGTACTTC.

The chain couples TRBV6-1 to TRBJ1-5; TRBD1 matches at 11 bases. Germline CDR1 MNHNS, CDR2 SASEGT. There are 18 residues in the CDR3. Unmatched junction bases numbered 7, after V lost 0 bases and J lost 3 bases. The CDR3: CASSEALGTGGTNQPQHF. CDR3 nucleotides: TGTGCCAGCAGTGAAGCGCTCGGGACAGGGGGGACCAATCAGCCCCAGCATTTT.

In this sample, this clone turned up a few times. V usage is TRBV5-5 and J usage is TRBJ1-2, with a possible D match to TRBD1 (5 bases). CDR1 and CDR2 from the germline V gene are SGHKS and YYEKEE (reference sequence). The CDR3 has 14 amino acids. V lost 1 base to trimming and J lost 5 bases, with 12 bases between them. The CDR3: CASSLSQGRYGYTF. In DNA form, the CDR3 reads TGTGCCAGCAGCTTGAGCCAGGGAAGATATGGCTACACCTTC. The entire variable domain, with the rest obtained from reference TRBV5-5 and TRBJ1-2, is as follows: DAGVTQSPTHLIKTRGQQVTLRCSPISGHKSVSWYQQVLGQGPQFIFQYYEKEERGRGNFPDRFSARQFPNYSSELNVNALLLGDSALYLCASSLSQGRYGYTFGSGTRLTVV.

This chain joins TRBV1 and TRBJ1-5; the table's D call TRBD1 went unverified against the DNA. TRBV1 is a listed pseudogene. This CDR3 has 19 residues. This CDR3 reads CTSSQDLPPTGGGRQPQHF. CDR3 DNA sequence: TGCACCAGCAGCCAAGATCTGCCCCCGACAGGGGGCGGTCGACAGCCCCAGCATTTT.

This chain uses TRBV5-1 with TRBJ2-1, with 10 bases lining up with TRBD2. Looked up from germline, CDR1 is SGHRS and CDR2 is YFSETQ. The CDR3 spans 16 residues. Trimming cost V 4 bases and J 4 bases; bases outside gene matches: 8. The CDR3: CASSTGLAETYNEQFF. The CDR3 DNA reads as TGCGCCAGCAGCACCGGACTAGCGGAGACATACAATGAGCAGTTCTTC.

The rearrangement joins TRBV11-2 to TRBJ2-4; D is perhaps TRBD2 (7 bases). This CDR3 is 15 amino acids long. Trimming took 5 bases from V and 5 from J, leaving 16 bases between them. The V gene's germline CDR1 is SGHAT and CDR2 FQNNGV. CDR3 protein: CASSPRWGGQNIQYF. For the CDR3, the DNA is TGTGCCAGCAGCCCCAGATGGGGGGGCCAAAACATTCAGTACTTC.

The chain carries TRBV11-2 and TRBJ1-1, with 10 bases identical to TRBD1. CDR3 size: 15 residues. V lost 8 bases, J lost 0 bases, and 6 bases stayed unmatched. The germline CDR1 and CDR2 sequences are SGHAT and FQNNGV. For the CDR3, the DNA is TGTGCCAGCCAATTGACAGGGGGCCTGAACACTGAAGCTTTCTTT. Its protein product is CASQLTGGLNTEAFF.

This chain connects TRBV19 to TRBJ1-1; 7 positions agree with TRBD1. The CDR3 sequence is 14 residues long. Trimming cost V 7 bases and J 1 base; bases outside gene matches: 6. CDR1 is LNHDA and CDR2 is SQIVND in the germline V gene (reference sequence). This chain's CDR3 is CASINDRANTEAFF. The CDR3 DNA sequence: TGTGCCAGTATAAATGACAGGGCGAACACTGAAGCTTTCTTT.

The chain is built from TRBV9 and TRBJ1-3; unclear D gene. Trimming removed 3 bases at V and 4 bases at J, with 8 bases between. Germline CDR1 SGDLS, CDR2 YYNGEE. The CDR3 totals 13 residues. The CDR3 bases are TGTGCCAGCAGCGGGCCCCGAGGAAACACCATATATTTT. It specifies CASSGPRGNTIYF.

The V gene is TRBV19, the J gene TRBJ1-5, with a weak D call TRBD1 (6 bases). Germline-derived CDR1 and CDR2 are LNHDA and SQIVND (reference sequence). This CDR3 region has 12 residues. Trimming left V 6 bases short and J 6 bases short, with 9 bases between. The CDR3 nucleotides read TGTGCCAGTAGAGAAGGGGGTCAGCCCCAGCATTTT. It codes for CASREGGQPQHF.

CDR3 protein: CASRGDRERSYGYTF. CDR3 nucleotide sequence: TGTGCCAGCAGGGGAGACAGGGAGAGAAGCTATGGCTACACCTTC. The chain carries TRBV6-5 and TRBJ1-2, with TRBD1 matching 7 bases. J lost 4 bases, V lost 6 bases, and 11 bases had no gene match. This CDR3 is 15 amino acids long. Germline V gives CDR1 MNHEY, CDR2 SVGAGI.

The rearrangement links TRBV7-2 to TRBJ2-4, with a weak D call TRBD2 (6 bases). This CDR3 comprises 16 residues. CDR1 and CDR2 from the germline V gene are SGHTA and FQGNSA. Trimming stripped 1 base from V and 0 bases from J, with 10 bases between. CDR3 coding DNA: TGTGCCAGCAGCTTAGGCCCGGGACTAGCCAAAAACATTCAGTACTTC. Translated, it gives CASSLGPGLAKNIQYF.